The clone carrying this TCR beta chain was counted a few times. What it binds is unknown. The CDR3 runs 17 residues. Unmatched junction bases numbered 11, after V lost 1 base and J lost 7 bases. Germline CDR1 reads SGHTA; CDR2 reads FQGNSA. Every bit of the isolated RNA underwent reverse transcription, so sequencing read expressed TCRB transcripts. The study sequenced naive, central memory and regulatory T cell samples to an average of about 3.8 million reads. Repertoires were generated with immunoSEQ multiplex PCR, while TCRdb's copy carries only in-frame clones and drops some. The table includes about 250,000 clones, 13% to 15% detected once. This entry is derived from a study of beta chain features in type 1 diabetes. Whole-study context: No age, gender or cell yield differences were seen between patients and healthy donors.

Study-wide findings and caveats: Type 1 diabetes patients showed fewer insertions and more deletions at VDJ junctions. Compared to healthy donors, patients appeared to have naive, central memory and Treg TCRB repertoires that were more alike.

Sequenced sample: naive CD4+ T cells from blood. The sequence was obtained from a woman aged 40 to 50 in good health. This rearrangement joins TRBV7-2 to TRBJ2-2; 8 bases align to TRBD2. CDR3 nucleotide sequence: TGTGCCAGCAGCTTAGTGGGTAGCGGGACCGGGGGCGGGGAGCTGTTTTTT. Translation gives CASSLVGSGTGGGELFF.